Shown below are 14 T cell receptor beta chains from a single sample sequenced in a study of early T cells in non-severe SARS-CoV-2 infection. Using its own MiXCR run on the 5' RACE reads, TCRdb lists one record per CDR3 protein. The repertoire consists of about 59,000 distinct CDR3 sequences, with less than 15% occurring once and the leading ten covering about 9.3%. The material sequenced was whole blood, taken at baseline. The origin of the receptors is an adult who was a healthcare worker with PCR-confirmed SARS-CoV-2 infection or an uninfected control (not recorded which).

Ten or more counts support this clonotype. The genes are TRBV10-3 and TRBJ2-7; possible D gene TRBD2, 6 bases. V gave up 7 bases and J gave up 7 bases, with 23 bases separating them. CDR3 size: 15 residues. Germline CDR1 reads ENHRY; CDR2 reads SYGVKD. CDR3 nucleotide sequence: TGTGCCATCACCCCCCGACTAGACCGTCCGGAGGAGCAGTACTTC. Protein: CAITPRLDRPEEQYF.

The CDR3 protein is CASSQRAGAQFEAFF. As DNA, the CDR3 is TGCGCCAGCAGCCAACGGGCGGGGGCCCAATTTGAAGCTTTCTTT. V and J are TRBV4-1 and TRBJ1-1; maybe TRBD1 (6 bases). Trimming cost V 2 bases and J 7 bases, with 17 bases left between them. Germline values: CDR1 MGHRA, CDR2 YSYEKL. CDR3 size: 15 residues.

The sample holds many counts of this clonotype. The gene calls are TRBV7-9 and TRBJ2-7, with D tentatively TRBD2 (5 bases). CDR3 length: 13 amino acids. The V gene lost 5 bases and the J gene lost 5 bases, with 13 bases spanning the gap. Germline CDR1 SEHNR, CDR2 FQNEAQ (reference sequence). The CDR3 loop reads CASSPTDSDEQYF. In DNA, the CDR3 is TGTGCCAGCAGCCCCACCGATAGCGACGAGCAGTACTTC.

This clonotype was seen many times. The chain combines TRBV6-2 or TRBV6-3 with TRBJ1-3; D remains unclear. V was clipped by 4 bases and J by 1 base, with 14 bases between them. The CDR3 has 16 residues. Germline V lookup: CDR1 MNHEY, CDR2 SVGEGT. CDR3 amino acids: CASSSSFTESGNTIYF. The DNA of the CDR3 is TGTGCCAGCAGTTCATCGTTCACGGAATCTGGAAACACCATATATTTT.

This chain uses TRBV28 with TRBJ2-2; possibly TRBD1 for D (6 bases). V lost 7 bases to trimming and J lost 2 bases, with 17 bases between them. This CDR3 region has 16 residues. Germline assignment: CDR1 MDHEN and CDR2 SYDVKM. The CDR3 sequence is CASTLQAGANTGELFF. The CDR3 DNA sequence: TGTGCCAGCACCCTTCAGGCAGGGGCTAACACCGGGGAGCTGTTTTTT. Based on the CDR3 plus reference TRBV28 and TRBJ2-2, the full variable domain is DVKVTQSSRYLVKRTGEKVFLECVQDMDHENMFWYRQDPGLGLRLIYFSYDVKMKEKGDIPEGYSVSREKKERFSLILESASTNQTSMYLCASTLQAGANTGELFFGEGSRLTVL.

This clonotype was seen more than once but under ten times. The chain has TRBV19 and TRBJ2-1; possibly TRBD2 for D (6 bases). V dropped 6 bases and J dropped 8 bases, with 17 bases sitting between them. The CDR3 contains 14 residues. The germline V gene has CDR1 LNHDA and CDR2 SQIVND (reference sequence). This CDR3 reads CASSGGILGYEQFF. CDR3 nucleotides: TGTGCCAGTAGCGGAGGGATCCTAGGTTATGAGCAGTTCTTC.

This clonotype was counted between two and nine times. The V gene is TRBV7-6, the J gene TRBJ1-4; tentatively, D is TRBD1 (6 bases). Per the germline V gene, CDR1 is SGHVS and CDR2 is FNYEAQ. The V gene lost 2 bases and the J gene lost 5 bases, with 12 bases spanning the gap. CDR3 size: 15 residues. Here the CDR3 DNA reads TGTGCCAGCAGCTTATCATGGGGGGCAAATGAAAAACTGTTTTTT. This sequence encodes CASSLSWGANEKLFF.

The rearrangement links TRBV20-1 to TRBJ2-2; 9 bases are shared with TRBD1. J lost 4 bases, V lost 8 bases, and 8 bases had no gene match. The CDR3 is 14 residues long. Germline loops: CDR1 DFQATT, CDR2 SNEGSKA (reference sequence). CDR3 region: CSSPGQGRTGELFF. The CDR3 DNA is TGCAGTTCGCCTGGACAGGGGCGCACCGGGGAGCTGTTTTTT.

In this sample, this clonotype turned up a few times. The CDR3 loop is CSAGTGTQQPQHF. In DNA, the CDR3 is TGCAGCGCCGGGACAGGGACACAGCAGCCCCAGCATTTT. This chain joins TRBV29-1 and TRBJ1-5, with TRBD1 identical over 9 bases. With V trimmed by 7 bases and J by 7 bases, 8 bases remained unmatched. The germline gives CDR1 SQVTM, CDR2 ANQGSEA. The CDR3 loop spans 13 amino acids.

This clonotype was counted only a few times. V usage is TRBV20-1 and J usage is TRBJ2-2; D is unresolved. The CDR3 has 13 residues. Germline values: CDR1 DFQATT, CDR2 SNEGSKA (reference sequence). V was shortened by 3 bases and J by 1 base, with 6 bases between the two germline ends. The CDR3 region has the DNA TGCAGTGCTAGCGCCGGGAACACCGGGGAGCTGTTTTTT. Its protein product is CSASAGNTGELFF.

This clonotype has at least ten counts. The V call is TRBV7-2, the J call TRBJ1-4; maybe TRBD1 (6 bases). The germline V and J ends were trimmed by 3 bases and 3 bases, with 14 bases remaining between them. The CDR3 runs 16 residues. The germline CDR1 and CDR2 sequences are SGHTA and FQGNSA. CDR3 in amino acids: CASSLDPGAPNEKLFF. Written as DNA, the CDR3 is TGTGCCAGCAGCTTGGACCCAGGGGCGCCTAATGAAAAACTGTTTTTT. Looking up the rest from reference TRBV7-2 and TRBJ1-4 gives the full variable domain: GAGVSQSPSNKVTEKGKDVELRCDPISGHTALYWYRQSLGQGLEFLIYFQGNSAPDKSGLPSDRFSAERTGGSVSTLTIQRTQQEDSAVYLCASSLDPGAPNEKLFFGSGTQLSVL.

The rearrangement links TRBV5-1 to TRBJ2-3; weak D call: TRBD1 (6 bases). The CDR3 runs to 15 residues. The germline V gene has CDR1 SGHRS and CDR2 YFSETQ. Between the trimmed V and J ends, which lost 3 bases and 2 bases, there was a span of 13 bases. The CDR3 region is CASSYRQANTDTQYF. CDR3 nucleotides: TGCGCCAGCAGCTACAGACAGGCGAACACAGATACGCAGTATTTT.

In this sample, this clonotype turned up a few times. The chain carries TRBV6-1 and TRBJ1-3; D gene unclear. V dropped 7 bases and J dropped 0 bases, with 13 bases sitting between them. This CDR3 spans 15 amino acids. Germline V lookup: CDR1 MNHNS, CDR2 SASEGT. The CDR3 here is CASNNGRTSGNTIYF. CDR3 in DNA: TGTGCCAGCAATAACGGACGGACCTCTGGAAACACCATATATTTT.

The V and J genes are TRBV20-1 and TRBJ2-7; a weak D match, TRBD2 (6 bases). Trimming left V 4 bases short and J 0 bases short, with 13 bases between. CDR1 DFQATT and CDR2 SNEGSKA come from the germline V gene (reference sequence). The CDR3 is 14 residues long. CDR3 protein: CSAISIADSYEQYF. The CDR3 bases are TGCAGTGCTATTAGTATAGCGGACTCCTACGAGCAGTACTTC.